What follows describes a single T cell receptor (beta chain). This record comes from a study of response to subunit inactivated influenza vaccine. The CDR3 loop spans 12 amino acids. CDR1 MNHEY and CDR2 SMNVEV come from the germline V gene (reference sequence). V lost 3 bases to trimming and J lost 8 bases, with 5 bases between them. TCRdb reprocessed the RT-PCR reads via MiXCR and lists one record per CDR3 protein. The sample records over 450,000 distinct CDR3 sequences, around 13% being singletons. The material was PBMCs from blood, obtained about 6 weeks after vaccination. The chain links TRBV27 to TRBJ1-6; D remains unclear. The clonotype originates from a middle-aged man who received an inactivated influenza vaccine. The CDR3 is CASSLVHSPLHF. The CDR3 DNA reads as TGTGCCAGCAGTTTGGTTCATTCACCCCTCCACTTT.